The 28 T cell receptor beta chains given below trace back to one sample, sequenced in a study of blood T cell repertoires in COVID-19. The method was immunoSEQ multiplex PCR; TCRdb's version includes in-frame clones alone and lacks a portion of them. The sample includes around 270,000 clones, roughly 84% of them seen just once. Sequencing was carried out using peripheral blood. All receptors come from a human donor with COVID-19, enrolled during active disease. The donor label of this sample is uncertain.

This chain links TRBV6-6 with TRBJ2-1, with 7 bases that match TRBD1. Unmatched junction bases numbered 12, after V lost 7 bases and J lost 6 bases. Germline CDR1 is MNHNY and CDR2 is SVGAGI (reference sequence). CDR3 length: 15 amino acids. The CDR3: CASTLLGQSLNEQFF. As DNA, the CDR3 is TGTGCCAGCACCCTATTGGGACAGAGTCTCAATGAGCAGTTCTTC.

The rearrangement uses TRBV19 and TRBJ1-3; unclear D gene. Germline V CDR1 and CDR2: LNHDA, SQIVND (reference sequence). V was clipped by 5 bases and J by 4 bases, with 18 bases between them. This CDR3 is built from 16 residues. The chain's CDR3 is CASSPTGGYPGNTIYF. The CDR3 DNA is TGTGCCAGTAGTCCAACCGGAGGCTATCCGGGAAACACCATATATTTT. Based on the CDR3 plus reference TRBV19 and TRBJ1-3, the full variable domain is DGGITQSPKYLFRKEGQNVTLSCEQNLNHDAMYWYRQDPGQGLRLIYYSQIVNDFQKGDIAEGYSVSREKKESFPLTVTSAQKNPTAFYLCASSPTGGYPGNTIYFGEGSWLTVV.

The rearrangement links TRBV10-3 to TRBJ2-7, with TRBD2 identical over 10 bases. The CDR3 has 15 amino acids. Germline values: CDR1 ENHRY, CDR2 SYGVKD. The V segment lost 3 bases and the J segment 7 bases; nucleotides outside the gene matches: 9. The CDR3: CAISDAASGSGEQYF. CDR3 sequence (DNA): TGTGCCATCAGTGACGCGGCTAGCGGGAGCGGGGAGCAGTACTTC.

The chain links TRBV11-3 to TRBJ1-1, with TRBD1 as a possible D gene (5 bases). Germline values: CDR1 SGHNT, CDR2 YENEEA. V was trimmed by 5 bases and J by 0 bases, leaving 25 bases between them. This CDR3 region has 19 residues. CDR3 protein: CASSTLAANSGGLNTEAFF. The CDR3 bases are TGTGCCAGCAGCACCCTCGCCGCGAATTCGGGGGGTTTGAACACTGAAGCTTTCTTT.

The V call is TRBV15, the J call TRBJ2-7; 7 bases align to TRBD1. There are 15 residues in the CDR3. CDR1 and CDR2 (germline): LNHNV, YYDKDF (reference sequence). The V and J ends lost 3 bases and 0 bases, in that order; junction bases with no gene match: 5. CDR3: CATSRGRDSSYEQYF. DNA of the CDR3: TGTGCCACCAGCAGGGGTCGGGACAGCTCCTACGAGCAGTACTTC.

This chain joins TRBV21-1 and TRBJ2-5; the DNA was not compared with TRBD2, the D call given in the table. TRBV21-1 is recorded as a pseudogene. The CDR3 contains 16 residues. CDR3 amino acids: CASSKEIEATQETQYF. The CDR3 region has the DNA TGTGCCAGCAGCAAAGAGATTGAAGCGACCCAAGAGACCCAGTACTTC.

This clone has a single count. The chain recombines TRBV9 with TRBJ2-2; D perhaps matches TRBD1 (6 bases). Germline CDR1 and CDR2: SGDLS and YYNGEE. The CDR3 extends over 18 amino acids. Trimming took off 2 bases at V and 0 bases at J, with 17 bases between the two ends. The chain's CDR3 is CASSVRGIEGANTGELFF. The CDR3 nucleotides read TGTGCCAGCAGCGTCCGGGGTATTGAGGGGGCGAACACCGGGGAGCTGTTTTTT.

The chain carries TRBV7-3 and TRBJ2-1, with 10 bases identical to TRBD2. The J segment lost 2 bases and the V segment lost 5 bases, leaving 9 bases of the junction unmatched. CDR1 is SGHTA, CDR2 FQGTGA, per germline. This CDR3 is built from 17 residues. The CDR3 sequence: CASSDTSGTMAYNEQFF. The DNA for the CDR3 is TGTGCCAGCAGCGACACTAGCGGGACTATGGCCTACAATGAGCAGTTCTTC. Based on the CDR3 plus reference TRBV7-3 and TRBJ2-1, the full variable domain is GAGVSQTPSNKVTEKGKYVELRCDPISGHTALYWYRQSLGQGPEFLIYFQGTGAADDSGLPNDRFFAVRPEGSVSTLKIQRTERGDSAVYLCASSDTSGTMAYNEQFFGPGTRLTVL.

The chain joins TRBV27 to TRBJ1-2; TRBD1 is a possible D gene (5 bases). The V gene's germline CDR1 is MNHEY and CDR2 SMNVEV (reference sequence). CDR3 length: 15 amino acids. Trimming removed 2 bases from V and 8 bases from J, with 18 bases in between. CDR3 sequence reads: CASSLRDLGVGGYTF. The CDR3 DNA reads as TGTGCCAGCAGTTTACGGGACTTGGGGGTGGGCGGCTACACCTTC.

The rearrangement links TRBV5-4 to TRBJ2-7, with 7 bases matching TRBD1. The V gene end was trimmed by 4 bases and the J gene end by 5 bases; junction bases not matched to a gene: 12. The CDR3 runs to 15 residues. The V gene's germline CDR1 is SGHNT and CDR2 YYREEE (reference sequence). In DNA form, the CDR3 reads TGTGCCAGCAGCCGAGCGACAGGGTTGGCCGACGAGCAGTACTTC. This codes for CASSRATGLADEQYF.

The CDR3 reads CASSPLAGGTDTQYF. DNA for the CDR3: TGTGCCAGCAGCCCATTAGCGGGAGGCACAGATACGCAGTATTTT. This chain connects TRBV7-9 to TRBJ2-3; 9 bases line up with TRBD2. V lost 5 bases to trimming and J lost 1 base; unmatched junction nucleotides: 4. The germline V gene encodes CDR1 SEHNR and CDR2 FQNEAQ (reference sequence). CDR3 size: 15 residues.

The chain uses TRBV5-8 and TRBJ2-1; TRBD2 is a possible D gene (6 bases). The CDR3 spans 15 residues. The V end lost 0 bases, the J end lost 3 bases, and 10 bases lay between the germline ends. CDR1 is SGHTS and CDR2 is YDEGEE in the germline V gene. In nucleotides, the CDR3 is TGTGCCAGCAGCTTGGATCCCGGGAGCTACAATGAGCAGTTCTTC. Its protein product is CASSLDPGSYNEQFF. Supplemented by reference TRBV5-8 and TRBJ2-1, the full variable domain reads EAGVTQSPTHLIKTRGQQATLRCSPISGHTSVYWYQQALGLGLQFLLWYDEGEERNRGNFPPRFSGRQFPNYSSELNVNALELEDSALYLCASSLDPGSYNEQFFGPGTRLTVL.

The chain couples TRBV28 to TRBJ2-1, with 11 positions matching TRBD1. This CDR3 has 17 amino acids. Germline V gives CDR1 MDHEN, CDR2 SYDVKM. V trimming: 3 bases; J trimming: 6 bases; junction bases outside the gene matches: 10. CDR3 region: CASSLVGTGGYGNEQFF. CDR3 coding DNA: TGTGCCAGCAGTTTGGTCGGGACAGGGGGTTATGGCAATGAGCAGTTCTTC.

Here the CDR3 DNA reads TGTGCCAGCAGATCCCAGGGGGCTGCCCTAGCCAAAAACATTCAGTACTTC. This gives the protein CASRSQGAALAKNIQYF. The genes are TRBV28 and TRBJ2-4, with 8 bases aligning to TRBD1. CDR1 and CDR2 (germline): MDHEN, SYDVKM. CDR3 size: 17 residues. V gave up 6 bases and J gave up 0 bases; unmatched junction bases: 10.

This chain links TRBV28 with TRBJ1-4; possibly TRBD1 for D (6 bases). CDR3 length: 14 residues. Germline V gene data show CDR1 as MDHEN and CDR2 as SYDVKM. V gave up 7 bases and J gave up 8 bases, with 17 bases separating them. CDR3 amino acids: CASIPRGLREKLFF. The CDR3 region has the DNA TGTGCCAGCATTCCTAGGGGGTTAAGAGAAAAACTGTTTTTT. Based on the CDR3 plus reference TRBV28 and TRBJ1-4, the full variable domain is DVKVTQSSRYLVKRTGEKVFLECVQDMDHENMFWYRQDPGLGLRLIYFSYDVKMKEKGDIPEGYSVSREKKERFSLILESASTNQTSMYLCASIPRGLREKLFFGSGTQLSVL.

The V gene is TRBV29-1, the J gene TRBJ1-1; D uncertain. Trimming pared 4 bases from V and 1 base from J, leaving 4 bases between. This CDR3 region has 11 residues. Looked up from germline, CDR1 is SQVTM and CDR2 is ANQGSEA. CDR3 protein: CSVGRNTEAFF. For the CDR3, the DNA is TGCAGCGTTGGGAGGAACACTGAAGCTTTCTTT.

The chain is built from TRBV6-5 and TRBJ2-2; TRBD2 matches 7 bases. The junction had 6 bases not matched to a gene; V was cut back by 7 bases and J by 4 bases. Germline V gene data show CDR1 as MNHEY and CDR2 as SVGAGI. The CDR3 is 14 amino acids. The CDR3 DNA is TGTGCCAGCATGCGGGAGAGGAGCACCGGGGAGCTGTTTTTT. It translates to CASMRERSTGELFF.

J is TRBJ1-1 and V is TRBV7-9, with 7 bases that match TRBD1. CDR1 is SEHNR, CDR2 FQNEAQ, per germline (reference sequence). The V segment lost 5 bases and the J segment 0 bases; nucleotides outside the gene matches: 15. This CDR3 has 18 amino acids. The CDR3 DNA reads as TGTGCCAGCAGCCGTTCGAGAACAGGGGCAAGGATGAACACTGAAGCTTTCTTT. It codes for CASSRSRTGARMNTEAFF.

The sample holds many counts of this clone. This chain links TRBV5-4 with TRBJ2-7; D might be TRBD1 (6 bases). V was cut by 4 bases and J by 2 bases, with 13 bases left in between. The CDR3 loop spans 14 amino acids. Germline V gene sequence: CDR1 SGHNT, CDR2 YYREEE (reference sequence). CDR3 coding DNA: TGTGCCAGCAGCCGAGAGACAGGAGCCTACGAGCAGTACTTC. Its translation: CASSRETGAYEQYF.

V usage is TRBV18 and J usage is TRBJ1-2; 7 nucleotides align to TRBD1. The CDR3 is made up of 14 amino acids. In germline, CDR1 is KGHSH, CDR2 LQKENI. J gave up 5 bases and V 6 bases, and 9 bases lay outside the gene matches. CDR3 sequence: CASSPSRDSYGYTF. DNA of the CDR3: TGTGCCAGCTCCCCGTCCCGGGACAGTTATGGCTACACCTTC.

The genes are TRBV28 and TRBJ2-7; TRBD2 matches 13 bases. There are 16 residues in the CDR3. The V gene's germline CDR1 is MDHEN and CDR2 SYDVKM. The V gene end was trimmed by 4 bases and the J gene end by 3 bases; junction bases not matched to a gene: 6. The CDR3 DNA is TGTGCCAGCAGTTCGGGGACTAGCGGGAAACTCTACGAGCAGTACTTC. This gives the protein CASSSGTSGKLYEQYF.

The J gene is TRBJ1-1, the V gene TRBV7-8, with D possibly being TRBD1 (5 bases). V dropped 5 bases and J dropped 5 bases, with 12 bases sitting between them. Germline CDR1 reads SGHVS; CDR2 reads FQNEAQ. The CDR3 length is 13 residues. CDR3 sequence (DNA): TGTGCCAGCAGCCTCGGGGGGGGGACTGAAGCTTTCTTT. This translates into CASSLGGGTEAFF.

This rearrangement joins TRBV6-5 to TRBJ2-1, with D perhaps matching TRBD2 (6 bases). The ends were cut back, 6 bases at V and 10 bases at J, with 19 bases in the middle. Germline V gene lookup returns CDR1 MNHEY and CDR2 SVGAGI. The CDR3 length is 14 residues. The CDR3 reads CASRPSGGSGEQFF. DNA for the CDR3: TGTGCCAGCAGACCCTCCGGAGGTAGCGGAGAGCAGTTCTTC.

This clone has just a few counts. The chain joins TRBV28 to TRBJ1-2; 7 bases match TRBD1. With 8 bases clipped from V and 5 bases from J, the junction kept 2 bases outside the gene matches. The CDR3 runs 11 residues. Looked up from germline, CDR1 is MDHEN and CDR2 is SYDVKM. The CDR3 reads CASGTAYGYTF. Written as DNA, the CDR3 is TGTGCCAGCGGGACAGCTTATGGCTACACCTTC.

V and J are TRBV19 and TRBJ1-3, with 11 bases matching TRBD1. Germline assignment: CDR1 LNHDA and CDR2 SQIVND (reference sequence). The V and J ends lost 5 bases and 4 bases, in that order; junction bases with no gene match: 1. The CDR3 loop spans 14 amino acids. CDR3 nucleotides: TGTGCCAGTAGTGGGACAGGGGGAGGAAACACCATATATTTT. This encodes CASSGTGGGNTIYF.

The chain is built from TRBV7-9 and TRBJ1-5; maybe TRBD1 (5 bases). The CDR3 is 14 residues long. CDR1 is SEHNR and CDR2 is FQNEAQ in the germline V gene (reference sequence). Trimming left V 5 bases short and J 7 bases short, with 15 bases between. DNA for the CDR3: TGTGCCAGCAGCCTATCAAACAGGCACCAGCCCCAGCATTTT. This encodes CASSLSNRHQPQHF. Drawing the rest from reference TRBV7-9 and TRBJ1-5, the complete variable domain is DTGVSQNPRHKITKRGQNVTFRCDPISEHNRLYWYRQTLGQGPEFLTYFQNEAQLEKSRLLSDRFSAERPKGSFSTLEIQRTEQGDSAMYLCASSLSNRHQPQHFGDGTRLSIL.

This chain's CDR3 is CASSLALGDRNTIYF. As DNA, the CDR3 is TGCGCCAGCAGCTTGGCCTTAGGGGACAGAAACACCATATATTTT. V is TRBV5-1 and J is TRBJ1-3; tentative D call: TRBD1 (6 bases). The CDR3 runs to 15 residues. Germline values: CDR1 SGHRS, CDR2 YFSETQ. With 0 bases removed from V and 5 bases from J, the gap between germline ends came to 12 bases.

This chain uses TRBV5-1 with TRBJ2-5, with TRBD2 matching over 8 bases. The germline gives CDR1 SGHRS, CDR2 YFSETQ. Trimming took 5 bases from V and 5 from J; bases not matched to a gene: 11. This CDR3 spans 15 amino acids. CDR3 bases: TGCGCCAGCAGTTCAACGGGAGGGCCGGGGGAGACCCAGTACTTC. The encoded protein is CASSSTGGPGETQYF.